A single sample gave rise to the 23 T cell receptor beta chains below, sequenced in a study of T-cell memory formation after mild COVID-19. Each CDR3 protein gets one entry after TCRdb re-called the 5' RACE reads with MiXCR. The sample consists of roughly 340,000 distinct CDR3 sequences, about 16% of them appearing once. The specimen was PBMCs or a T cell subset sorted from them (not recorded which). The origin of the receptors is a man aged 18 to 29 who had mild COVID-19 (a few samples of this study predate the infection). Cell type and time point are not known.

This clonotype was picked up a small number of times. J is TRBJ2-1 and V is TRBV20-1; D gene uncertain. This CDR3 contains 12 residues. V was trimmed by 6 bases and J by 4 bases, leaving 10 bases between them. Germline CDR1 is DFQATT and CDR2 is SNEGSKA (reference sequence). The CDR3: CSAQSQYNEQFF. Here the CDR3 DNA reads TGCAGTGCCCAATCCCAGTACAATGAGCAGTTCTTC.

This clonotype turned up a few times. The chain combines TRBV12-3 or TRBV12-4 with TRBJ1-2, with 7 bases matching TRBD1. V dropped 6 bases and J dropped 5; count of bases not matched to a gene: 6. This CDR3 spans 13 amino acids. CDR3 protein: CASRRDSSYGYTF. The DNA for the CDR3 is TGTGCCAGCAGACGGGACAGCTCTTATGGCTACACCTTC.

This clonotype has just a few counts. The rearrangement uses TRBV5-1 and TRBJ1-6; TRBD1 agrees at 10 bases. Germline V CDR1 and CDR2: SGHRS, YFSETQ. Trimming took 2 bases from V and 6 from J; bases not matched to a gene: 8. This CDR3 contains 17 residues. The chain's CDR3 is CASSLWTGGAANSPLHF. For the CDR3, the DNA is TGCGCCAGCAGCTTATGGACAGGGGGGGCAGCTAATTCACCCCTCCACTTT.

V gene TRBV7-2 combines with J gene TRBJ2-1; TRBD1 aligns across 7 bases. The CDR3 runs to 11 residues. The junction had 4 bases not matched to a gene; V was cut back by 5 bases and J by 12 bases. Germline assignment: CDR1 SGHTA and CDR2 FQGNSA. CDR3 nucleotide sequence: TGTGCCAGCAGCCCAGACAGGGTGCAGTTCTTC. This translates into CASSPDRVQFF. Complete variable domain (other parts from reference TRBV7-2 and TRBJ2-1): GAGVSQSPSNKVTEKGKDVELRCDPISGHTALYWYRQSLGQGLEFLIYFQGNSAPDKSGLPSDRFSAERTGGSVSTLTIQRTQQEDSAVYLCASSPDRVQFFGPGTRLTVL.

This clonotype was recorded a few times. The genes are TRBV12-3 or TRBV12-4 and TRBJ1-5, with 9 bases aligning to TRBD1. Trimming took 5 bases from V and 6 from J; bases not matched to a gene: 8. The CDR3 sequence is 15 residues long. This CDR3 reads CASSLGQGDGQPQHF. The CDR3 nucleotides read TGTGCCAGCAGTCTGGGACAGGGCGACGGTCAGCCCCAGCATTTT.

This clonotype was recorded many times. V is TRBV4-1 and J is TRBJ2-3; D uncertain. V was clipped by 0 bases and J by 0 bases, with 10 bases between them. In germline, CDR1 is MGHRA, CDR2 YSYEKL. The CDR3 is made up of 16 amino acids. Here the CDR3 DNA reads TGCGCCAGCAGCCAAGAGGGCCGTCCTAGCACAGATACGCAGTATTTT. Its translation: CASSQEGRPSTDTQYF.

This clonotype has a handful of counts. The V and J genes are TRBV10-3 and TRBJ1-1; no definite D call. V lost 4 bases and J lost 1, with 7 bases in between. Germline-derived CDR1 and CDR2 are ENHRY and SYGVKD. The CDR3 is 13 residues long. The CDR3 region has the DNA TGTGCCATCAGTGCCGACGAGAACACTGAAGCTTTCTTT. It encodes CAISADENTEAFF.

This clonotype was seen ten or more times. The chain links TRBV6-6 to TRBJ2-5, with TRBD2 as a possible D gene (6 bases). The V end lost 4 bases, the J end lost 4 bases, and 16 bases lay between the germline ends. Germline values: CDR1 MNHNY, CDR2 SVGAGI (reference sequence). The CDR3 has 15 residues. In DNA, the CDR3 is TGTGCCAGCAGTTTCGCGGCGGGGAGCGGAGAGACCCAGTACTTC. It yields the protein CASSFAAGSGETQYF.

V usage is TRBV23-1 and J usage is TRBJ2-4, with D perhaps given as TRBD1 or TRBD2 (7 bases each). Being an ORF, TRBV23-1 has a function that is uncertain. V was shortened by 0 bases and J by 3 bases, with 24 bases between the two germline ends. This CDR3 comprises 20 residues. In DNA, the CDR3 is TGCGCCAGCAGTCAATCCGGGACAGCCCATGATTCGGGAGGCAAAAACATTCAGTACTTC. This translates into CASSQSGTAHDSGGKNIQYF.

This clonotype has only a few counts. This chain joins TRBV15 and TRBJ2-1, with 8 bases matching TRBD1. The germline V gene has CDR1 LNHNV and CDR2 YYDKDF (reference sequence). This CDR3 comprises 17 residues. J was trimmed by 4 bases and V by 4 bases; bases with no gene match: 12. This CDR3 reads CATSTRSTGTGYNEQFF. The CDR3 region has the DNA TGTGCCACCAGCACCCGAAGTACCGGGACAGGTTACAATGAGCAGTTCTTC. Full variable domain (missing parts from reference TRBV15 and TRBJ2-1): DAMVIQNPRYQVTQFGKPVTLSCSQTLNHNVMYWYQQKSSQAPKLLFHYYDKDFNNEADTPDNFQSRRPNTSFCFLDIRSPGLGDTAMYLCATSTRSTGTGYNEQFFGPGTRLTVL.

This clonotype has ten or more counts. Here the CDR3 DNA reads TGTGCCAGCAGCTTCAGCAGCCAAGAGACCCAGTACTTC. It codes for CASSFSSQETQYF. V and J are TRBV7-3 and TRBJ2-5; no clear D gene. V shed 3 bases and J shed 1 base, with 6 bases lying between them. The length of the CDR3 is 13 residues. The germline gives CDR1 SGHTA, CDR2 FQGTGA.

This chain uses TRBV20-1 with TRBJ2-7, with TRBD1 identical over 7 bases. The CDR3 extends over 15 amino acids. Unmatched junction bases numbered 6, after V lost 0 bases and J lost 1 base. Germline-derived CDR1 and CDR2 are DFQATT and SNEGSKA (reference sequence). This CDR3 is CSAREEIRGSYEQYF. The CDR3 DNA is TGCAGTGCTAGAGAGGAGATCAGGGGGTCCTACGAGCAGTACTTC.

V and J are TRBV6-1 and TRBJ2-7; D gene uncertain. From germline, CDR1 is MNHNS and CDR2 SASEGT. The CDR3 extends over 14 amino acids. Trimming cost V 0 bases and J 0 bases, with 6 bases left between them. CDR3 residues: CASSEARSSYEQYV. The DNA for the CDR3 is TGTGCCAGCAGTGAAGCCCGGAGCTCCTACGAGCAGTACGTC.

This clonotype was counted only a few times. CDR3 sequence: CASSLETSGGAHNEQFF. Here the CDR3 DNA reads TGTGCCAGCAGTTTGGAGACTAGCGGGGGGGCCCACAATGAGCAGTTCTTC. V usage is TRBV12-3 or TRBV12-4 and J usage is TRBJ2-1; 14 nucleotides align to TRBD2. This CDR3 has 17 amino acids. J was trimmed by 5 bases and V by 3 bases; bases with no gene match: 6.

CDR3 residues: CASSLLPLADTQYF. The CDR3 DNA reads as TGCGCCAGCAGCTTGCTCCCCTTAGCAGATACGCAGTATTTT. The V call is TRBV5-1, the J call TRBJ2-3; D gene ambiguous. Germline lookup yields CDR1 SGHRS and CDR2 YFSETQ. V dropped 1 base and J dropped 4 bases, with 10 bases sitting between them. This CDR3 is 14 amino acids long.

The V gene is TRBV7-9, the J gene TRBJ1-6; a possible D gene is TRBD1 (6 bases). This CDR3 is 16 amino acids long. V gave up 4 bases and J gave up 9 bases, with 19 bases separating them. In germline, CDR1 is SEHNR, CDR2 FQNEAQ (reference sequence). The CDR3 loop is CASSSRESGASSPLHF. CDR3 DNA: TGTGCCAGCAGCTCTCGGGAATCGGGGGCCTCTTCACCCCTCCACTTT.

There are a few counts of this clonotype. V and J are TRBV12-3 or TRBV12-4 and TRBJ2-2; perhaps TRBD2 as D (6 bases). The V gene lost 5 bases and the J gene lost 5 bases, with 15 bases spanning the gap. There are 15 residues in the CDR3. CDR3 protein: CASSPGGTATGELFF. Here the CDR3 DNA reads TGTGCCAGCAGTCCCGGCGGGACTGCTACCGGGGAGCTGTTTTTT.

This clonotype was recorded a few times. The rearrangement uses TRBV7-7 and TRBJ2-3; a possible D gene is TRBD2 (6 bases). CDR1 and CDR2 (germline): SSHAT, FNYEAQ (reference sequence). Trimming took 2 bases from V and 6 from J, leaving 15 bases between them. The CDR3 spans 15 residues. CDR3 residues: CASSLLGGMSDTQYF. CDR3 sequence (DNA): TGTGCCAGCAGCTTATTGGGGGGAATGTCTGATACGCAGTATTTT.

This sequence joins TRBV29-1 and TRBJ2-2; D may be TRBD1 (6 bases). CDR1 is SQVTM, CDR2 ANQGSEA, per germline. This CDR3 contains 12 residues. With 4 bases removed from V and 8 bases from J, the gap between germline ends came to 11 bases. Written as DNA, the CDR3 is TGCAGCGTTGTAGTCAGGGGAGGGGAGCTGTTTTTT. Translating it yields CSVVVRGGELFF.

This clonotype was seen only a few times. The chain carries TRBV11-2 and TRBJ2-7; 8 bases are a match to TRBD1. The trim removed 5 bases at V and 3 bases at J, leaving 3 bases unmatched. The CDR3 is 13 residues long. The germline V gene has CDR1 SGHAT and CDR2 FQNNGV. CDR3 DNA sequence: TGTGCCAGCAGCCGGGACAGGTACTACGAGCAGTACGTC. Translating gives CASSRDRYYEQYV.

This chain connects TRBV20-1 to TRBJ1-4; D is undetermined. The CDR3 has 15 amino acids. Germline CDR1 DFQATT, CDR2 SNEGSKA (reference sequence). The germline V and J ends were trimmed by 2 bases and 4 bases, with 14 bases remaining between them. CDR3 protein: CSARLHRGGNEKLFF. DNA for the CDR3: TGCAGTGCTAGACTTCACCGGGGTGGTAATGAAAAACTGTTTTTT.

The chain links TRBV5-1 to TRBJ2-1, with 7 bases aligning to TRBD1. Per germline, CDR1 SGHRS and CDR2 YFSETQ. The CDR3 contains 15 residues. The V and J ends lost 4 bases and 4 bases, in that order; junction bases with no gene match: 8. The CDR3 coding sequence is TGCGCCAGCAGCCAGGGGGTAACGGGTTACAATGAGCAGTTCTTC. This codes for CASSQGVTGYNEQFF.

This clonotype occurred a few times. The V gene is TRBV5-1, the J gene TRBJ1-6, with no clear D. Between the trimmed V and J ends, which lost 2 bases and 12 bases, there was a span of 9 bases. The CDR3 spans 12 residues. CDR1 and CDR2 (germline): SGHRS, YFSETQ. The CDR3 region is CASSFGEQPLHF. DNA of the CDR3: TGCGCCAGCAGCTTCGGCGAGCAACCCCTCCACTTT.